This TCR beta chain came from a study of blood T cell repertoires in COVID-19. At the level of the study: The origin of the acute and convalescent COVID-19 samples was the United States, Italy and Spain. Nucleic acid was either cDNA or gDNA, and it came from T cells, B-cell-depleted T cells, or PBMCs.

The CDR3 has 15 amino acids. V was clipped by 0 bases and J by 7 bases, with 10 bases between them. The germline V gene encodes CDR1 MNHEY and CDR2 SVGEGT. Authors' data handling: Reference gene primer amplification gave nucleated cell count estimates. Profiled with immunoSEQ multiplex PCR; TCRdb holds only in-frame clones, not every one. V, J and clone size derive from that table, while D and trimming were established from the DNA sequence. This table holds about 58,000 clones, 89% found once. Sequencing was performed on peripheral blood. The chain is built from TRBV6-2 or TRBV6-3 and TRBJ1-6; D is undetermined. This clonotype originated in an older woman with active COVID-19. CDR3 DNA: TGTGCCAGCAGTTACTCGTCCAACAGAAATTCACCCCTCCACTTT. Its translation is CASSYSSNRNSPLHF.